This T cell receptor (beta chain) was documented in a study of blood T cell repertoires in COVID-19. Trimming removed 4 bases from V and 6 bases from J; junction bases left unmatched: 14. The germline V gene encodes CDR1 MNHNS and CDR2 SASEGT. CDR3 length: 16 amino acids. As originally analysed: Reference gene primer amplification yielded estimated nucleated cell counts. Sequencing was performed with immunoSEQ multiplex PCR; in TCRdb, only in-frame clones are kept and a portion is missing. V and J calls and clone size follow that table, whereas D and trimming were derived from the DNA. The sample lists about 140,000 clones, about 86% occurring once.

The chain employs TRBV6-1 and TRBJ1-1; 7 bases are a match to TRBD1. Sequencing was carried out using peripheral blood. This TCR came from a woman in her sixties or seventies with acute or convalescent COVID-19. CDR3 in amino acids: CASSGTGRTRGPEAFF. The CDR3, as DNA: TGTGCCAGCAGTGGGACAGGTCGCACACGGGGGCCTGAAGCTTTCTTT.